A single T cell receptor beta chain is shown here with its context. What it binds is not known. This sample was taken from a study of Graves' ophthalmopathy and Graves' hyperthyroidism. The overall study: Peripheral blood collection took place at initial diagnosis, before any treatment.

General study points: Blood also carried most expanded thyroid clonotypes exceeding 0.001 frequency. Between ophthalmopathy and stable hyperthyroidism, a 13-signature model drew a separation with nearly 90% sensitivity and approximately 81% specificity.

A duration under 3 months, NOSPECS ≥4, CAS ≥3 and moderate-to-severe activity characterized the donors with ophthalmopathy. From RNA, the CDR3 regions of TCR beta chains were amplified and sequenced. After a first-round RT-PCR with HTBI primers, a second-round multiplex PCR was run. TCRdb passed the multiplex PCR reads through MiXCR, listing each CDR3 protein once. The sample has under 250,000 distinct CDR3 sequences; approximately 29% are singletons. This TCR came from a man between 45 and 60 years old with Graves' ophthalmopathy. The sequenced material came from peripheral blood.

In nucleotides, the CDR3 is TGTGCCAGCAGGGGGGACACCCGGGGCTATGAGACCCAGTACTTC. Its translation: CASRGDTRGYETQYF. The chain combines TRBV6-1 with TRBJ2-5, with TRBD1 as a possible D gene (6 bases). This CDR3 has 15 amino acids. V was trimmed by 6 bases and J by 5 bases, leaving 19 bases between them. Germline assignment: CDR1 MNHNS and CDR2 SASEGT.